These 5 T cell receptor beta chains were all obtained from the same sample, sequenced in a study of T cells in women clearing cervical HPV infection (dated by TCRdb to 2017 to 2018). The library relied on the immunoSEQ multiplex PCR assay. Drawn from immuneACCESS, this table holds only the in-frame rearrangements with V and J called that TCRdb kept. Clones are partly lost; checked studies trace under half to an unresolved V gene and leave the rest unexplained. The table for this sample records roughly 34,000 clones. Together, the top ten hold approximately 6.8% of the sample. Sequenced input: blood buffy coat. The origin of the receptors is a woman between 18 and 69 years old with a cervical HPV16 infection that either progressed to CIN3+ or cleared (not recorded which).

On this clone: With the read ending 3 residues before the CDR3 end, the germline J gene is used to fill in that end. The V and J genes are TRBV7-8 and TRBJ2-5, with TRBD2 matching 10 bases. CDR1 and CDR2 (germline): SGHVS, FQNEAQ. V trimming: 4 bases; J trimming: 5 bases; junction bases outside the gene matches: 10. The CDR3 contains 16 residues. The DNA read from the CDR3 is TGTGCCAGCAGCTCGTCGAGCGGGGGGGGTTTGGAGACC. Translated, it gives CASSSSSGGGLET. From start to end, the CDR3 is CASSSSSGGGLETQYF.

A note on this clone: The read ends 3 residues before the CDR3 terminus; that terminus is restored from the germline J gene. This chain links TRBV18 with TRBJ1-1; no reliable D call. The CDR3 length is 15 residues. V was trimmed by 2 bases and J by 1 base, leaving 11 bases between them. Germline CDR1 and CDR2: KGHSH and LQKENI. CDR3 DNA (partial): TGTGCCAGCTCACCAGTCACAGAAACGAACACTGAA. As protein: CASSPVTETNTE. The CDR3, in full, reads CASSPVTETNTEAFF. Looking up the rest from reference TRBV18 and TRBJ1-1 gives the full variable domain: NAGVMQNPRHLVRRRGQEARLRCSPMKGHSHVYWYRQLPEEGLKFMVYLQKENIIDESGMPKERFSAEFPKEGPSILRIQQVVRGDSAAYFCASSPVTETNTEAFFGQGTRLTVV.

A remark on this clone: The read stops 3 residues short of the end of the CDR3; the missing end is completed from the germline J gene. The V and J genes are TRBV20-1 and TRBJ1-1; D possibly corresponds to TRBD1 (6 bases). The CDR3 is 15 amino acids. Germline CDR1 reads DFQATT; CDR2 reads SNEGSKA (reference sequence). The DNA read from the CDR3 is TGCAGTGCTAGGGGGAGCCCCAAGGGTCTCAGGGGA. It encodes CSARGSPKGLRG. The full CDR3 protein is CSARGSPKGLRGAFF.

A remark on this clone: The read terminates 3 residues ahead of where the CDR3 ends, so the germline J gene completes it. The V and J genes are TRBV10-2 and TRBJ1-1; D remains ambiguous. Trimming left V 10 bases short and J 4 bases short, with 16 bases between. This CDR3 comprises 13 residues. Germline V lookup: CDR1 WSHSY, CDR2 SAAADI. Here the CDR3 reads CAISSSQATEAFF. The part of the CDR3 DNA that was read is TGCGCCATTTCCTCATCGCAGGCCACTGAA.

The CDR3 here is CAWKSGSGRTGELFF. CDR3 bases read: TGTGCCTGGAAATCGGGTAGCGGGAGGACCGGGGAG. The genes are TRBV30 and TRBJ2-2; 10 nucleotides align to TRBD2. The CDR3 end lies 3 residues beyond the end of the read and is filled in from the germline J gene. The CDR3 consists of 15 residues. Trimming removed 4 bases from V and 5 bases from J; junction bases left unmatched: 7. Germline V gene sequence: CDR1 GTSNPN, CDR2 SVGIG (reference sequence).